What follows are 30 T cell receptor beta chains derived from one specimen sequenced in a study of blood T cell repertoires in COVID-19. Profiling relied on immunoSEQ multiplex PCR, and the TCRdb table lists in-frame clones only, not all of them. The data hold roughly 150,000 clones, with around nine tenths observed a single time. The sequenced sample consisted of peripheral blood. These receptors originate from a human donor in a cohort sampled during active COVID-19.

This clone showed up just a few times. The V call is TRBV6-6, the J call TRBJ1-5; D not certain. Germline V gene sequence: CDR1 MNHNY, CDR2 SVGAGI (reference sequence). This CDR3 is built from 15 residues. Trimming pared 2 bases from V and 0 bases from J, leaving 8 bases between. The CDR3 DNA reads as TGTGCCAGCAGTTACGGGCAGGATAGCAATCAGCCCCAGCATTTT. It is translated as CASSYGQDSNQPQHF.

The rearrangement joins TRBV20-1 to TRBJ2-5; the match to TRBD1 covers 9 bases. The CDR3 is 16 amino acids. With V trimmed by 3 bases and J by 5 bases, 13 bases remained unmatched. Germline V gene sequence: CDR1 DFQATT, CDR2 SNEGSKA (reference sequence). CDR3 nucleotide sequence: TGCAGTGCTAGTCCGCTTGAACAGGGGGCCGATGAGACCCAGTACTTC. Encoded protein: CSASPLEQGADETQYF.

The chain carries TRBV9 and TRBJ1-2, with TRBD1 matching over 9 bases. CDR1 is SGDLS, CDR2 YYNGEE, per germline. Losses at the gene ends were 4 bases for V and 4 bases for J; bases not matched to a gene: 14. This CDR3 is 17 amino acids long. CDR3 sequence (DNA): TGTGCCAGCAGCCCTACCCCCGGGACAGGGATTGCCTATGGCTACACCTTC. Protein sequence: CASSPTPGTGIAYGYTF.

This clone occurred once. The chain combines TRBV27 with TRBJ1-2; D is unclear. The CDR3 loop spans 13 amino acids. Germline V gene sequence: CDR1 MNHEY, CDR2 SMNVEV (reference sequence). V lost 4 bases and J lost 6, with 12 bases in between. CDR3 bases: TGTGCCAGCAGTTCTGCGGCAAAGGATGGCTACACCTTC. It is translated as CASSSAAKDGYTF.

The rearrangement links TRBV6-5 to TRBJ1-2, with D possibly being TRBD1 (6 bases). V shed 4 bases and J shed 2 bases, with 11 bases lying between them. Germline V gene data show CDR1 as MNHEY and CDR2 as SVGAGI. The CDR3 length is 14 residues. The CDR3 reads CASSWAGGNYGYTF. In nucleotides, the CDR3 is TGTGCCAGCAGTTGGGCTGGGGGCAACTATGGCTACACCTTC.

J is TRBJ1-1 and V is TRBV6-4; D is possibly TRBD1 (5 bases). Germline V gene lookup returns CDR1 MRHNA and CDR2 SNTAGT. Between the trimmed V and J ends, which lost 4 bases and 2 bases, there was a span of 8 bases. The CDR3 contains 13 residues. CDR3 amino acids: CASSVTVNTEAFF. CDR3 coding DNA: TGTGCCAGCAGTGTGACAGTTAACACTGAAGCTTTCTTT.

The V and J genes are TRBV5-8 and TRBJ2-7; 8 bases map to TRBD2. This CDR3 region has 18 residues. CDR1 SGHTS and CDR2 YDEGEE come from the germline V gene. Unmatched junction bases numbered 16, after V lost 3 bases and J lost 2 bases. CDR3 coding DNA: TGTGCCAGCAGCTCTTGGGGAGCGGGAGCGATGTCCCCCTACGAGCAGTACTTC. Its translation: CASSSWGAGAMSPYEQYF.

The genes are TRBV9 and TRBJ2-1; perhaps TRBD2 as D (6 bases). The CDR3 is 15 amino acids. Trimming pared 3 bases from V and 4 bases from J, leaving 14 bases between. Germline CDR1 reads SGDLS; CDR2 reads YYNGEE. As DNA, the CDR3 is TGTGCCAGCAGCGGCCGGGACTCCAAGTACAATGAGCAGTTCTTC. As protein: CASSGRDSKYNEQFF.

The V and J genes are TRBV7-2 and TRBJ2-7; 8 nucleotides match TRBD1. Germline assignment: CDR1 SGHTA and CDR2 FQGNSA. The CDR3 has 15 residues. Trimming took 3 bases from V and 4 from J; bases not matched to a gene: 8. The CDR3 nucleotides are TGTGCCAGCAGCTTCATGCAGGGGGCGGTGTACGAGCAGTACTTC. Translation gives CASSFMQGAVYEQYF.

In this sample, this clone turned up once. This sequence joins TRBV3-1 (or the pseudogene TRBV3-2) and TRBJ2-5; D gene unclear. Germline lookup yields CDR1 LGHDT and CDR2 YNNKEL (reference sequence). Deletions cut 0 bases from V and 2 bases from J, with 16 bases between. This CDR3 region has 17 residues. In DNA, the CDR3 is TGTGCCAGCAGCCAAGACCACACCGATAATCGACAAGAGACCCAGTACTTC. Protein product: CASSQDHTDNRQETQYF.

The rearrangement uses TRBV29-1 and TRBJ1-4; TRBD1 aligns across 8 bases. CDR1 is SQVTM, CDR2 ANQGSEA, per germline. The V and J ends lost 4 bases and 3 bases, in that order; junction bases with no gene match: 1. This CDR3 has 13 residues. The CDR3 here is CSVGQGSNEKLFF. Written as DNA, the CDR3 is TGCAGCGTTGGACAGGGGTCTAATGAAAAACTGTTTTTT.

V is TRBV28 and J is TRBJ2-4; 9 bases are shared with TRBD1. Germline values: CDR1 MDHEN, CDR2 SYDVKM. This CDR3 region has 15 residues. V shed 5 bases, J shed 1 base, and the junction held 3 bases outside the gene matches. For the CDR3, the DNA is TGTGCCAGCAGTACCGGACAGGGGGCCAAAAACATTCAGTACTTC. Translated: CASSTGQGAKNIQYF.

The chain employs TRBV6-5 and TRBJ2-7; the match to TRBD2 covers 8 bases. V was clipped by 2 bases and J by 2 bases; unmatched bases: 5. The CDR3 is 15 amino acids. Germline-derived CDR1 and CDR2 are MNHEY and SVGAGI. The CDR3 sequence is CASSYDGAGAYEQYF. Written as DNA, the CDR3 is TGTGCCAGCAGTTACGACGGAGCGGGGGCCTACGAGCAGTACTTC.

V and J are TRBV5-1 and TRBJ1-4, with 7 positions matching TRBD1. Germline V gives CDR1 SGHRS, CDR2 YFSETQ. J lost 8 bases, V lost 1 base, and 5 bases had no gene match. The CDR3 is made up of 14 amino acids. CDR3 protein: CASSLLTGVEKLFF. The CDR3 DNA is TGCGCCAGCAGCTTGCTCACAGGGGTAGAAAAACTGTTTTTT.

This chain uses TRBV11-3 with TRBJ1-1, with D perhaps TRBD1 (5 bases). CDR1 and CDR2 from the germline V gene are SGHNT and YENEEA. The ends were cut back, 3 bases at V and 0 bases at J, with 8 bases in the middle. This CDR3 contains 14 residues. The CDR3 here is CASSLSGMNTEAFF. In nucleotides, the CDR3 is TGTGCCAGCAGCTTGTCAGGGATGAACACTGAAGCTTTCTTT.

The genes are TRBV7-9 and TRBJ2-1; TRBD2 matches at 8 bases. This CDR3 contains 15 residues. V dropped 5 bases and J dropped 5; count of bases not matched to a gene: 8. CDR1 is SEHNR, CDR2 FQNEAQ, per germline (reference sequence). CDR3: CASSLRLATDNEQFF. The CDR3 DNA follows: TGTGCCAGCAGCCTCAGACTAGCGACCGACAATGAGCAGTTCTTC. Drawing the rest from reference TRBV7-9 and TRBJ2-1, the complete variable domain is DTGVSQNPRHKITKRGQNVTFRCDPISEHNRLYWYRQTLGQGPEFLTYFQNEAQLEKSRLLSDRFSAERPKGSFSTLEIQRTEQGDSAMYLCASSLRLATDNEQFFGPGTRLTVL.

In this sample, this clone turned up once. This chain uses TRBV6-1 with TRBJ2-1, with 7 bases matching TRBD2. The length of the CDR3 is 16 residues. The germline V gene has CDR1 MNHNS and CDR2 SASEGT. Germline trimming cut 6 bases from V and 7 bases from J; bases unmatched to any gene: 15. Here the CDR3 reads CASREQRFTSANEQFF. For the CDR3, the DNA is TGTGCCAGCAGGGAACAGAGATTTACTAGCGCAAATGAGCAGTTCTTC.

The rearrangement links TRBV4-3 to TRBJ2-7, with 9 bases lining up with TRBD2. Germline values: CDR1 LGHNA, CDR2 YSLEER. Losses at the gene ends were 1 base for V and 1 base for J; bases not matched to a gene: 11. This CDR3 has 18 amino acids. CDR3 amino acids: CASSQGAVAGALSYEQYF. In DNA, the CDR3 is TGCGCCAGCAGCCAAGGGGCCGTAGCGGGGGCCCTTTCCTACGAGCAGTACTTC.

Here the CDR3 reads CASSQDLTTYNEQFF. The DNA of the CDR3 is TGTGCCAGCAGCCAAGACCTGACAACATACAATGAGCAGTTCTTC. The V and J genes are TRBV4-2 and TRBJ2-1; D gene ambiguous. V lost 0 bases to trimming and J lost 4 bases, with 10 bases between them. CDR1 and CDR2 from the germline V gene are LGHNA and YNFKEQ. The CDR3 covers 15 residues.

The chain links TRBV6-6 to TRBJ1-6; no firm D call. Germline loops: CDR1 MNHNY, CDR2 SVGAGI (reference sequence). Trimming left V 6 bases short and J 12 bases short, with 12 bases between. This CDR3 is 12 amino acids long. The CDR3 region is CASSPAGVPLHF. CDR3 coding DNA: TGTGCCAGCAGCCCCGCCGGAGTACCCCTCCACTTT.

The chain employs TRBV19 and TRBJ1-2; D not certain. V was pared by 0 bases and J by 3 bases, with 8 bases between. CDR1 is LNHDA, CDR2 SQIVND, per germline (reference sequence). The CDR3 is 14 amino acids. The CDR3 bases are TGTGCCAGTAGTATAGAGCGGCACCACTATGGCTACACCTTC. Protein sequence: CASSIERHHYGYTF. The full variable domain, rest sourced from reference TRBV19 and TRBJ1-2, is DGGITQSPKYLFRKEGQNVTLSCEQNLNHDAMYWYRQDPGQGLRLIYYSQIVNDFQKGDIAEGYSVSREKKESFPLTVTSAQKNPTAFYLCASSIERHHYGYTFGSGTRLTVV.

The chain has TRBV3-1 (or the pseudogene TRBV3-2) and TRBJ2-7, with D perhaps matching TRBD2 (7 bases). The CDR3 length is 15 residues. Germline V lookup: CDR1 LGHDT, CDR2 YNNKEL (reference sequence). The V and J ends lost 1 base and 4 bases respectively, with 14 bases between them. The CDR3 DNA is TGTGCCAGCAGCCAAGGTCAGGGAGGGGGTTACGAGCAGTACTTC. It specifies CASSQGQGGGYEQYF.

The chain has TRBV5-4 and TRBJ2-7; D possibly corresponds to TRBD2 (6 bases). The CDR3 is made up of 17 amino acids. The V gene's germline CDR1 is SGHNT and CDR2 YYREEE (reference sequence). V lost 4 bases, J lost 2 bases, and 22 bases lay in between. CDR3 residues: CASSVDVGGSGAYEQYF. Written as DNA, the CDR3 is TGTGCCAGCAGCGTGGATGTCGGGGGAAGTGGGGCCTACGAGCAGTACTTC.

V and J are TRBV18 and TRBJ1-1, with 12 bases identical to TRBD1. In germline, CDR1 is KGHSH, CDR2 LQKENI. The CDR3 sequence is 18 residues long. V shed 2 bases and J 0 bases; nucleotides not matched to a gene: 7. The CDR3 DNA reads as TGTGCCAGCTCACCAAACACTGGGACAGGGGGCCTGAACACTGAAGCTTTCTTT. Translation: CASSPNTGTGGLNTEAFF.

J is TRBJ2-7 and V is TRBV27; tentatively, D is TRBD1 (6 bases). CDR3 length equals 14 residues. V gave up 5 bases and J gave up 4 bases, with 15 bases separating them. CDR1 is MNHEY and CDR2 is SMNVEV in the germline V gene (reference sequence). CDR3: CASSDYRQGYEQYF. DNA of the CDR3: TGTGCCAGCAGTGACTACAGGCAGGGGTACGAGCAGTACTTC.

CDR3 coding DNA: TGTGCCAGCAGCGTAGGGGCAGGGAAATCTGGAAACACCATATATTTT. It codes for CASSVGAGKSGNTIYF. The chain couples TRBV9 to TRBJ1-3; possible D gene TRBD1, 5 bases. The germline CDR1 and CDR2 sequences are SGDLS and YYNGEE. V lost 0 bases, J lost 1 base, and 11 bases lay in between. The CDR3 covers 16 residues.

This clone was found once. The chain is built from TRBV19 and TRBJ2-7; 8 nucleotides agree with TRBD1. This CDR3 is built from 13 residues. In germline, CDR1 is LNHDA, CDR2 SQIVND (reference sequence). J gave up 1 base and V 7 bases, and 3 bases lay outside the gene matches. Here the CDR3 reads CASKQGASYEQYF. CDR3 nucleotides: TGTGCCAGTAAGCAGGGGGCTTCCTACGAGCAGTACTTC.

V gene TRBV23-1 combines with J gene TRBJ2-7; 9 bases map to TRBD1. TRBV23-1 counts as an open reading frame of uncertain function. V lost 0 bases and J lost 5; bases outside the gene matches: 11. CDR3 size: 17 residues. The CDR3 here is CASSQSEQGTGLHEQYF. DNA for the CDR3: TGCGCCAGCAGTCAATCAGAGCAAGGGACAGGGCTCCACGAGCAGTACTTC.

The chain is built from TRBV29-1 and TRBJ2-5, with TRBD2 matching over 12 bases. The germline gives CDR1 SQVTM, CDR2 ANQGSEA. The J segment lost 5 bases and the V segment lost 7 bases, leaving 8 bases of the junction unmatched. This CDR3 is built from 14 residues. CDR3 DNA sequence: TGCAGCGCGACTAGCGGGAGAGAGAAGGAGACCCAGTACTTC. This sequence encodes CSATSGREKETQYF.

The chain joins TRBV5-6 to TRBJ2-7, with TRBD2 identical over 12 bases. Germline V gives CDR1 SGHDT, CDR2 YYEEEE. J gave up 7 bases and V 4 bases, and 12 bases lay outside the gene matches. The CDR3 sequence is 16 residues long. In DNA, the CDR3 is TGTGCCAGCAGCCCGGGACTAGCGGGCGAGCCTTGGGAGCAGTACTTC. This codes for CASSPGLAGEPWEQYF.